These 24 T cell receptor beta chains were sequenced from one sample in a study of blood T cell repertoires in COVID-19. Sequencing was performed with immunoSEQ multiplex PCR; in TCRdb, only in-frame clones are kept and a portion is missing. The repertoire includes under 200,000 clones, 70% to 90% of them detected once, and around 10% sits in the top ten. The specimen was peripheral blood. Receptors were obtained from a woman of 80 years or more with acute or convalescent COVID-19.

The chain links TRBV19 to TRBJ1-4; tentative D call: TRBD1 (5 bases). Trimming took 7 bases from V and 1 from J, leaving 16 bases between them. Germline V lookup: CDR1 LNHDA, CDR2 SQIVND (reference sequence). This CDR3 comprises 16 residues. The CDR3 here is CASKGTGLLTNEKLFF. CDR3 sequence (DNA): TGTGCCAGTAAGGGTACAGGATTACTAACTAATGAAAAACTGTTTTTT.

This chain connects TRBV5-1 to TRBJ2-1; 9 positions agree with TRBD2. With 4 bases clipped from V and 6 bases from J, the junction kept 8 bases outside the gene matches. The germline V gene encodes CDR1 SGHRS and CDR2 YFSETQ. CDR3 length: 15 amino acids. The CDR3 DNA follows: TGCGCCAGCAGCCCCCGGGGAGCGGGGGGCAATGAGCAGTTCTTC. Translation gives CASSPRGAGGNEQFF. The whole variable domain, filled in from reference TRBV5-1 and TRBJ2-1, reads KAGVTQTPRYLIKTRGQQVTLSCSPISGHRSVSWYQQTPGQGLQFLFEYFSETQRNKGNFPGRFSGRQFSNSRSEMNVSTLELGDSALYLCASSPRGAGGNEQFFGPGTRLTVL.

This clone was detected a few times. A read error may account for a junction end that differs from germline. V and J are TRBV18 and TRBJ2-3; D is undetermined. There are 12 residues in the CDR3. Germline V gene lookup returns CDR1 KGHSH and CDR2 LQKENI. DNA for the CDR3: TGTGCCAGCTCACCTTCGCAGGCTCTAAGGAATTTT. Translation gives CASSPSQALRNF.

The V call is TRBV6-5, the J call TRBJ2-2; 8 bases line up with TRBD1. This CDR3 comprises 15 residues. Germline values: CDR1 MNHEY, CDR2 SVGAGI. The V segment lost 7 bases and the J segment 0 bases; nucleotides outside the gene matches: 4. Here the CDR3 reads CASTRDRTNTGELFF. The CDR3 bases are TGTGCCAGCACCCGGGACAGGACGAACACCGGGGAGCTGTTTTTT.

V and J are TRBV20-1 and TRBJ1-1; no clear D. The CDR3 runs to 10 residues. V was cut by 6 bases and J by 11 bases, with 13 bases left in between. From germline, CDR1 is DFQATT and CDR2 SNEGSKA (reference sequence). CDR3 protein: CSAAPEVAFF. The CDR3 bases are TGCAGTGCGGCCCCCGAGGTCGCTTTCTTT.

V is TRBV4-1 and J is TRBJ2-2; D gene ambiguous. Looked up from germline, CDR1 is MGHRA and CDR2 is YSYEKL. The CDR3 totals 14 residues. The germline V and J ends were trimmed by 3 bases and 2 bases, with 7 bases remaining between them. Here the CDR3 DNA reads TGCGCCAGCAGCCACGCAGTAAACACCGGGGAGCTGTTTTTT. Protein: CASSHAVNTGELFF.

This chain's CDR3 is CAWSVTDSPLHF. In nucleotides, the CDR3 is TGTGCCTGGAGTGTAACAGATTCACCCCTCCACTTT. The chain combines TRBV30 with TRBJ1-6, with unresolved D. CDR1 is GTSNPN, CDR2 SVGIG, per germline (reference sequence). This CDR3 comprises 12 residues. Trimming took 0 bases from V and 8 from J, leaving 5 bases between them.

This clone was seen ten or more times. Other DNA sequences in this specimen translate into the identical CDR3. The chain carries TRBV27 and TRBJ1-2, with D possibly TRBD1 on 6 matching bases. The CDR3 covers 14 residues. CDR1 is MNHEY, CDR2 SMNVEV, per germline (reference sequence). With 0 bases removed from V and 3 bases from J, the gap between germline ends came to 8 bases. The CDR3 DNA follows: TGTGCCAGCAGTTTATCGGCAGGGGACTATGGCTACACCTTC. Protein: CASSLSAGDYGYTF.

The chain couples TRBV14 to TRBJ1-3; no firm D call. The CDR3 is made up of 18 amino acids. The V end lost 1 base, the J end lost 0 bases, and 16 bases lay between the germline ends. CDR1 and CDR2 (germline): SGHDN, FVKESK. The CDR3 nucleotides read TGTGCCAGCAGCCAAGGGATCACGGGGAGTTTCTCTGGAAACACCATATATTTT. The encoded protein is CASSQGITGSFSGNTIYF.

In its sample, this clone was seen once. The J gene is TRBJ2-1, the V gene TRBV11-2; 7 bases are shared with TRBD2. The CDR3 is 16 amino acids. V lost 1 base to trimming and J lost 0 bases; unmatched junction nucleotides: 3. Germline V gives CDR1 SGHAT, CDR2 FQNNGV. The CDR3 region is CASSLGGLSSYNEQFF. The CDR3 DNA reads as TGTGCCAGCAGCTTAGGGGGACTAAGCTCCTACAATGAGCAGTTCTTC.

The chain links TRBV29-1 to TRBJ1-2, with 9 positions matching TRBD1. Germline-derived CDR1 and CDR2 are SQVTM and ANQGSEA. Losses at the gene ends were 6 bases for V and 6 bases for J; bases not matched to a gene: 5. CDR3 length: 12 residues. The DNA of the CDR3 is TGCAGCGTGGAGAGGACAGGGGATGGCTACACCTTC. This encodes CSVERTGDGYTF.

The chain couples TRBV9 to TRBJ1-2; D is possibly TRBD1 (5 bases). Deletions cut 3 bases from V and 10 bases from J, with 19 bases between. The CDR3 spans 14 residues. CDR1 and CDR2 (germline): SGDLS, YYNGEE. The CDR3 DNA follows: TGTGCCAGCAGCGAGGGGCCCGGGAGGGGTGCCTACACCTTC. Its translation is CASSEGPGRGAYTF.

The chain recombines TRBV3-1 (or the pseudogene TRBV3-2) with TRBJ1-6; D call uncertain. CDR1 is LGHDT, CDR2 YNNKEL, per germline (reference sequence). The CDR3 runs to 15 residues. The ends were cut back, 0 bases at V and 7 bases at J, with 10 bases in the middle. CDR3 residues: CASSQDRSRNSPLHF. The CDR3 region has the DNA TGTGCCAGCAGCCAAGATAGGAGCCGCAATTCACCCCTCCACTTT.

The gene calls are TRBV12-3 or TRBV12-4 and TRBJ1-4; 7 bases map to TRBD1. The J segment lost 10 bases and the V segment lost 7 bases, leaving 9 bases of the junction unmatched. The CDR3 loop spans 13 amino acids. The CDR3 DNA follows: TGTGCCAGCACCTACCCCTCAGGGGGAAAACTGTTTTTT. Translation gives CASTYPSGGKLFF.

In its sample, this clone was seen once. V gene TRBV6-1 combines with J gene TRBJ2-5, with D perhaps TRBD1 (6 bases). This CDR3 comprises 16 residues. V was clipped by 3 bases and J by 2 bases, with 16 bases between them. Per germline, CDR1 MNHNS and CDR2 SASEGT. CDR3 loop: CASSDLSRGRQETQYF. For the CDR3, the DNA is TGTGCCAGCAGTGATCTCTCCAGGGGTAGGCAAGAGACCCAGTACTTC.

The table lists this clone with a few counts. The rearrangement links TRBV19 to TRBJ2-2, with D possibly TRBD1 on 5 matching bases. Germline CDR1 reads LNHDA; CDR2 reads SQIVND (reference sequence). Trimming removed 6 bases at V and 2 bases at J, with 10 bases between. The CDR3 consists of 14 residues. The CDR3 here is CASRLQDNTGELFF. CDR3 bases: TGTGCCAGTAGGTTACAGGATAACACCGGGGAGCTGTTTTTT. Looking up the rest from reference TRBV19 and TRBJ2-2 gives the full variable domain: DGGITQSPKYLFRKEGQNVTLSCEQNLNHDAMYWYRQDPGQGLRLIYYSQIVNDFQKGDIAEGYSVSREKKESFPLTVTSAQKNPTAFYLCASRLQDNTGELFFGEGSRLTVL.

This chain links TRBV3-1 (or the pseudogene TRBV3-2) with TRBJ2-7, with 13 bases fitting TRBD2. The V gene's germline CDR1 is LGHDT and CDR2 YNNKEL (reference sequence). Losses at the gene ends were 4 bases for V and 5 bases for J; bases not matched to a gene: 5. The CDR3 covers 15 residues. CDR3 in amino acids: CASSRWTSGSDEQYF. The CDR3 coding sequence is TGTGCCAGCAGCCGGTGGACTAGCGGGAGCGACGAGCAGTACTTC.

The CDR3 is CASILWARGNQPQHF. The CDR3 DNA reads as TGTGCCAGCATTCTGTGGGCCAGGGGTAATCAGCCCCAGCATTTT. V gene TRBV6-5 combines with J gene TRBJ1-5; TRBD1 might be the D (6 bases). The length of the CDR3 is 15 residues. V was cut by 7 bases and J by 4 bases, with 17 bases left in between. Per germline, CDR1 MNHEY and CDR2 SVGAGI.

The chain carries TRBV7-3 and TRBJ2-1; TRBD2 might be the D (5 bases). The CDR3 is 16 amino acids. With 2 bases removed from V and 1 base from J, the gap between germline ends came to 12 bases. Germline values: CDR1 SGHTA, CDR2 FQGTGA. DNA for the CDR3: TGTGCCAGCAGCTTATCCTTCGGGGAGTCCTACAATGAGCAGTTCTTC. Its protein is CASSLSFGESYNEQFF.

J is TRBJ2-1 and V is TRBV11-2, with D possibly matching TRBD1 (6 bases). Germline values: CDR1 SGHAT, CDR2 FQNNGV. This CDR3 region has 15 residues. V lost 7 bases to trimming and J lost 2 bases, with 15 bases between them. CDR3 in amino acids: CASTRPQGTYNEQFF. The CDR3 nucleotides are TGTGCCAGCACCCGACCACAGGGAACCTACAATGAGCAGTTCTTC.

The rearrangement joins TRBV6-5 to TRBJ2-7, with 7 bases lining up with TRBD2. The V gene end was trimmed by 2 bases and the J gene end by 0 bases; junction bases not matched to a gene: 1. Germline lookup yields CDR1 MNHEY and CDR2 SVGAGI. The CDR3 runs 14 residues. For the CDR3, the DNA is TGTGCCAGCAGTTACAGCGGGGCCTCCTACGAGCAGTACTTC. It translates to CASSYSGASYEQYF.

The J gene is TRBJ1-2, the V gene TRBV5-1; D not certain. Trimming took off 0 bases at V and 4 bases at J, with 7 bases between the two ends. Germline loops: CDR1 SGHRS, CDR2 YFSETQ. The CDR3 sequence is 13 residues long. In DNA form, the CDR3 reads TGCGCCAGCAGCTTGGGGCAGGTCTATGGCTACACCTTC. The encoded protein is CASSLGQVYGYTF. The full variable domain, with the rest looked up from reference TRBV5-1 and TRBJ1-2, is KAGVTQTPRYLIKTRGQQVTLSCSPISGHRSVSWYQQTPGQGLQFLFEYFSETQRNKGNFPGRFSGRQFSNSRSEMNVSTLELGDSALYLCASSLGQVYGYTFGSGTRLTVV.

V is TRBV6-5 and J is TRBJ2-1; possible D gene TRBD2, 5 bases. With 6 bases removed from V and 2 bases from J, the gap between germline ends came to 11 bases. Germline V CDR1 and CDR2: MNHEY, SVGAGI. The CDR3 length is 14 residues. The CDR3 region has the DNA TGTGCCAGCAGGGGGAGTGCGACCTACAATGAGCAGTTCTTC. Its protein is CASRGSATYNEQFF.

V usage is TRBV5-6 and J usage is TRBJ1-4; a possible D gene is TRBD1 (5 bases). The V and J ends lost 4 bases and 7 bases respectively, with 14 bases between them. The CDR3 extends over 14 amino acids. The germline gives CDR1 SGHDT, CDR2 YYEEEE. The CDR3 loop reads CASSPGLQGEKLFF. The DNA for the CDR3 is TGTGCCAGCAGCCCGGGACTCCAGGGTGAAAAACTGTTTTTT.